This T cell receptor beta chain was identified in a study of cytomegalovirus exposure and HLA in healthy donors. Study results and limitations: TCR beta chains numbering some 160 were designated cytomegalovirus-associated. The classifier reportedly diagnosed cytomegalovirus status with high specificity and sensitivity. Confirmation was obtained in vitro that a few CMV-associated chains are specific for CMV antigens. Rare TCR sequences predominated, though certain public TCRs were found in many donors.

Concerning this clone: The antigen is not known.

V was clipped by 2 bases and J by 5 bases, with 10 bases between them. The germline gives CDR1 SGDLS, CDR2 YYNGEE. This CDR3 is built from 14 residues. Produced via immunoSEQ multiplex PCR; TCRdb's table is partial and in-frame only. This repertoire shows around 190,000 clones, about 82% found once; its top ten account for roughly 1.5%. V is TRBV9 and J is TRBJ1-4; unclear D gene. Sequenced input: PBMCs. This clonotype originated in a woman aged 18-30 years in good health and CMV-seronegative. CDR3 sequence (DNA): TGTGCCAGCAGCGTCGCAGTGAGGAATGAAAAACTGTTTTTT. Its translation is CASSVAVRNEKLFF.